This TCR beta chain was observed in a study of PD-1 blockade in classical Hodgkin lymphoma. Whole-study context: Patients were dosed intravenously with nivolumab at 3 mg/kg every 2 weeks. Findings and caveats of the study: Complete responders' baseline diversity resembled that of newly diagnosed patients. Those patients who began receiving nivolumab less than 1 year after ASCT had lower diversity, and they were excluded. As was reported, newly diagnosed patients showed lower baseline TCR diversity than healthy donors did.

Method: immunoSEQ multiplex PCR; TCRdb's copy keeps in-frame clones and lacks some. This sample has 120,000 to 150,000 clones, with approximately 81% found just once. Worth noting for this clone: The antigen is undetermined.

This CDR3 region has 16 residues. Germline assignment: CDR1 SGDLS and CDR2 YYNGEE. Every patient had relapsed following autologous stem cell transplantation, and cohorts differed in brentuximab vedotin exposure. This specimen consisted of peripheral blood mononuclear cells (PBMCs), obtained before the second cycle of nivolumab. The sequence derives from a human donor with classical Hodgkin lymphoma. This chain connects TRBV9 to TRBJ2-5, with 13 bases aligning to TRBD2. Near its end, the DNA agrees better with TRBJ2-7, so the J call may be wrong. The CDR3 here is CASSVGWTSGSGEQYF. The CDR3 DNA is TGTGCCAGCAGCGTAGGTTGGACTAGCGGGAGTGGCGAGCAGTACTTC.